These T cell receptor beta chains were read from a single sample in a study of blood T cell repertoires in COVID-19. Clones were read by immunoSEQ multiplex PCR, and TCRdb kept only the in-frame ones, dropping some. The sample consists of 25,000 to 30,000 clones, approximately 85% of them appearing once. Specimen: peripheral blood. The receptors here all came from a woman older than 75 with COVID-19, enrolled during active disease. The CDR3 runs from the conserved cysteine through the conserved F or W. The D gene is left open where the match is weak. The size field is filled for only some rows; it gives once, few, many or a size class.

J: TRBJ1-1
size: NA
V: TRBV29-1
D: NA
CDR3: CSVETGNTEAFF
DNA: TGCAGCGTTGAAACGGGTAACACTGAAGCTTTCTTT

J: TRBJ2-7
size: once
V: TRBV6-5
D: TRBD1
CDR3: CAIGRGWNEQYF
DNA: TGTGCCATCGGCAGGGGGTGGAACGAGCAGTACTTC

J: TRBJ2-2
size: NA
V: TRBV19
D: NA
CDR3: CASSIQSNTGELFF
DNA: TGTGCCAGTAGTATTCAGTCGAACACCGGGGAGCTGTTTTTT

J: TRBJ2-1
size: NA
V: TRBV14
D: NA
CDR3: CASSQRAEQFF
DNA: TGTGCCAGCAGCCAGAGGGCTGAGCAGTTCTTC

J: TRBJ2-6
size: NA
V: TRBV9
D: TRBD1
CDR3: CASSLTGSSGANVLTF
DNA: TGTGCCAGCAGTTTGACAGGGAGCTCTGGGGCCAACGTCCTGACTTTC

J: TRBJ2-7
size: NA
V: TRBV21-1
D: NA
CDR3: CASSNAGGEGEQYF
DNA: TGTGCCAGCAGCAATGCAGGGGGCGAAGGCGAGCAGTACTTC

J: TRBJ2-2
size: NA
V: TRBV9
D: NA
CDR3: CASSVHGTPNTGELFF
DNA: TGTGCCAGCAGCGTACACGGGACACCGAACACCGGGGAGCTGTTTTTT

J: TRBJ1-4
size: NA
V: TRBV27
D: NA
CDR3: CASRSAGAGEKLFF
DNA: TGTGCCAGCAGATCGGCAGGGGCGGGTGAAAAACTGTTTTTT

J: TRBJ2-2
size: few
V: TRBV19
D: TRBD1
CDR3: CASMGQGQGAFGELFF
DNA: TGTGCCAGTATGGGTCAGGGACAGGGGGCGTTTGGGGAGCTGTTTTTT

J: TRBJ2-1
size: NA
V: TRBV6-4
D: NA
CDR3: CASSDGSGAHNEQFF
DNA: TGTGCCAGCAGTGACGGGTCGGGAGCCCACAATGAGCAGTTCTTC

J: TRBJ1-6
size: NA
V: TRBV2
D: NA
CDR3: CASTPVPNSPLHF
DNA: TGTGCCAGCACCCCCGTCCCGAATTCACCCCTCCACTTT

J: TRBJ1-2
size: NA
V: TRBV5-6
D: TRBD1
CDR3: CASSSGTGHGYTF
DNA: TGTGCCAGCAGCTCCGGGACAGGTCATGGCTACACCTTC

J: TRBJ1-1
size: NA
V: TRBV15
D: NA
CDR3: CATSRDSLFTEAFF
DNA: TGTGCCACCAGCAGAGATTCGTTGTTCACTGAAGCTTTCTTT

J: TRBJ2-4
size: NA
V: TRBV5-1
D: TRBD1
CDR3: CASSFNRGDIQYF
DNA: TGCGCCAGCAGCTTCAACAGGGGAGACATTCAGTACTTC

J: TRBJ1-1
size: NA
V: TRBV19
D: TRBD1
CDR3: CASSIVTGGGNTEAFF
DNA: TGTGCCAGTAGTATCGTGACAGGGGGAGGGAACACTGAAGCTTTCTTT

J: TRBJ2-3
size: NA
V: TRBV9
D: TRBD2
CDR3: CASSVATGTSVGDTQYF
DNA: TGTGCCAGCAGCGTAGCTACTGGGACTAGCGTGGGGGATACGCAGTATTTT

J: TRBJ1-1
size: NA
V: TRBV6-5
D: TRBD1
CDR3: CASSSRTGWNTEAFF
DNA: TGTGCCAGCAGTTCTCGGACAGGGTGGAACACTGAAGCTTTCTTT

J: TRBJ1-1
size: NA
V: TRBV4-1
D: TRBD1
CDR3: CASSQGQQGHTEAFF
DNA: TGCGCCAGCAGCCAGGGACAGCAGGGACACACTGAAGCTTTCTTT

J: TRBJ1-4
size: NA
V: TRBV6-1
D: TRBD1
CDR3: CASSGSPGGRKTNEKLFF
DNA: TGTGCCAGCAGTGGCTCGCCAGGGGGGAGGAAAACTAATGAAAAACTGTTTTTT

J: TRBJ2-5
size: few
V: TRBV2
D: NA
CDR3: CASSERGTTATQYF
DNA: TGTGCCAGCAGTGAAAGGGGTACTACAGCTACCCAGTACTTC

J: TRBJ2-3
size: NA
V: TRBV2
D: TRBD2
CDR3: CASSEGTSGGSSTDTQYF
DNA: TGTGCCAGCAGTGAGGGGACTAGCGGGGGTTCTAGCACAGATACGCAGTATTTT

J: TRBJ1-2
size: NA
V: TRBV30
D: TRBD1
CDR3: CAWMAPRGTPPARHRGLGYTF
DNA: TGTGCCTGGATGGCCCCTCGAGGCACCCCCCCCGCGCGACACAGGGGGCTTGGCTACACCTTC

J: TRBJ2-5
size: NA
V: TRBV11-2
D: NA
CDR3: CASSPSAGGTQYF
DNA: TGTGCCAGCAGCCCCAGCGCCGGAGGGACCCAGTACTTC

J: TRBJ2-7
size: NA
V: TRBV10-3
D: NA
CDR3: CAIKETPSSYEQYF
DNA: TGTGCCATCAAAGAGACACCAAGCTCCTACGAGCAGTACTTC

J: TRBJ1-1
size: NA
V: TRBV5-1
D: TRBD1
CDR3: CASSSRQGPNTEAFF
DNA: TGCGCCAGCAGCTCCAGACAGGGACCAAACACTGAAGCTTTCTTT

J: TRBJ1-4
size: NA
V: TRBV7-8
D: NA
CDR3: CASSHWGANEKLFF
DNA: TGTGCCAGCAGCCATTGGGGGGCTAATGAAAAACTGTTTTTT

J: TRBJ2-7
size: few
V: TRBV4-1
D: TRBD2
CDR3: CASSQVGGDYEQYF
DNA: TGCGCCAGCAGCCAGGTCGGGGGGGACTACGAGCAGTACTTC

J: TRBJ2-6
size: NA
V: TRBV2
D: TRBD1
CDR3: CASSQDRGIAGANVLTF
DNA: TGTGCCAGCAGTCAGGACAGGGGAATTGCTGGGGCCAACGTCCTGACTTTC

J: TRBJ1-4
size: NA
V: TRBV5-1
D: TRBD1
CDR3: CASSLSGTGNEKLFF
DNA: TGCGCCAGCAGCTTATCCGGGACAGGGAATGAAAAACTGTTTTTT

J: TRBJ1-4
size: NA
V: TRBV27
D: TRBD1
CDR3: CASSSRLRQGGEKLFF
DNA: TGTGCCAGCAGTTCCCGCCTCCGACAGGGGGGGGAAAAACTGTTTTTT

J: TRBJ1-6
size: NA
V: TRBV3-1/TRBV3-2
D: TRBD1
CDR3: CASSNQGGRSPLHF
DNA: TGTGCCAGCAGCAACCAGGGGGGTAGGTCACCCCTCCACTTT

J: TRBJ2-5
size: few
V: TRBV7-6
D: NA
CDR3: CASKLRGVQDTYRKETQYF
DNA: TGTGCCAGCAAGCTTAGGGGTGTACAGGACACTTACCGGAAAGAGACCCAGTACTTC

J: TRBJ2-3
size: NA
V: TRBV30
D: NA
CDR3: CAWSVLTDTQYF
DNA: TGTGCCTGGAGTGTTCTCACAGATACGCAGTATTTT

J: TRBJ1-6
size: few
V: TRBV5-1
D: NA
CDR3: CASSRDTLSPLHF
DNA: TGCGCCAGCAGCAGGGACACCTTATCACCCCTCCACTTT

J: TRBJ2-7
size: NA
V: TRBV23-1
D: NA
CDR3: CASSPTHYEQYF
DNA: TGCGCCAGCAGTCCTACGCATTACGAGCAGTACTTC

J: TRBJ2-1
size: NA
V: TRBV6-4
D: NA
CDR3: CASSDSWGPSNEQFF
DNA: TGTGCCAGCAGTGACTCTTGGGGCCCTTCCAATGAGCAGTTCTTC

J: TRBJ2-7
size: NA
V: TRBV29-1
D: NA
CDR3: CSVVPWQGSYEQYF
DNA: TGCAGCGTTGTTCCCTGGCAGGGGTCCTACGAGCAGTACTTC

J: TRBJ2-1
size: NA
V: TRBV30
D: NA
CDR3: CAWKGGSNEQFF
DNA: TGTGCCTGGAAGGGGGGGTCAAATGAGCAGTTCTTC

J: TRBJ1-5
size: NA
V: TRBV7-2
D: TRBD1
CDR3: CASSAAGQGNQPQHF
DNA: TGTGCCAGCAGCGCGGCAGGACAGGGTAATCAGCCCCAGCATTTT

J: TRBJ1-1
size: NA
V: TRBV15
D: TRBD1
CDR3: CATSRGGSTEAFF
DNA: TGTGCCACCAGCCGAGGGGGCTCGACTGAAGCTTTCTTT

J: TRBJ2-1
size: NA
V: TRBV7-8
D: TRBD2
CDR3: CASSLRKLAGSYNEQFF
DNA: TGTGCCAGCAGCCTCCGGAAACTAGCGGGCTCCTACAATGAGCAGTTCTTC

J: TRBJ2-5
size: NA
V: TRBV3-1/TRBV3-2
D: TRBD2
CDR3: CASSQLGGGETQYF
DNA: TGTGCCAGCAGCCAATTGGGGGGGGGAGAGACCCAGTACTTC

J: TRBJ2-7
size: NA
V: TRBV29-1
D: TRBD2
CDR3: CSVQGLAGRTSYEQYF
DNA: TGCAGCGTCCAGGGACTAGCGGGGCGCACTTCCTACGAGCAGTACTTC

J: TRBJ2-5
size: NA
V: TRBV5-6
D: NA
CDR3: CASSSWAQRETQYF
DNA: TGTGCCAGCAGCTCGTGGGCCCAACGGGAGACCCAGTACTTC

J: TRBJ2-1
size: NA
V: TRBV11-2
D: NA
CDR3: CASSIIGQYPEQFF
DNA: TGTGCCAGCAGCATCATCGGACAGTACCCTGAGCAGTTCTTC

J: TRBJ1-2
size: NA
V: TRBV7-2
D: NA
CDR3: CASSLVATIYGYTF
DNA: TGTGCCAGCAGCTTAGTTGCGACAATCTATGGCTACACCTTC

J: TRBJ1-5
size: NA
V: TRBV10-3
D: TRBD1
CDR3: CAISDRTGRNQPQHF
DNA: TGTGCCATCAGTGACAGGACAGGTCGAAATCAGCCCCAGCATTTT

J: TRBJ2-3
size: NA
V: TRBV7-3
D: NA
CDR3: CASSSGTDTQYF
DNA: TGTGCCAGCAGCTCAGGGACAGATACGCAGTATTTT

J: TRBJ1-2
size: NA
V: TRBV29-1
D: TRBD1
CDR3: CSVEGGQGAQGYTF
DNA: TGCAGCGTTGAGGGAGGACAGGGGGCGCAGGGCTACACCTTC

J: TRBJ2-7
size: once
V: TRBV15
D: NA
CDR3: CATSRADNYEQYF
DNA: TGTGCCACCAGCAGAGCGGACAACTACGAGCAGTACTTC

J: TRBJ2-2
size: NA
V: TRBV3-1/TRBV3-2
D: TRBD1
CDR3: CASSQVSPGGTGELFF
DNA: TGTGCCAGCAGCCAAGTCTCCCCAGGGGGCACCGGGGAGCTGTTTTTT

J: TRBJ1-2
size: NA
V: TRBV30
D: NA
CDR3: CACTREPRYGYTF
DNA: TGTGCCTGTACGAGGGAACCTCGCTATGGCTACACCTTC

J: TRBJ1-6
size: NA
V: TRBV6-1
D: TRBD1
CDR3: CASSARQGAGNSPLHF
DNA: TGTGCCAGCAGTGCAAGACAGGGGGCTGGAAATTCACCCCTCCACTTT

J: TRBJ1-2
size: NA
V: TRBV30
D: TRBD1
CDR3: CAWSVSGTGGSGYGYTF
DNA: TGTGCCTGGAGTGTTTCCGGGACAGGGGGTTCCGGCTATGGCTACACCTTC

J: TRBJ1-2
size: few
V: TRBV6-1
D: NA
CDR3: CASSGPLGAGASGYTF
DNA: TGTGCCAGCAGTGGCCCCCTGGGAGCGGGGGCCTCAGGCTACACCTTC

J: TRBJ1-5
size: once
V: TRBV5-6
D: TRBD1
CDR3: CASSSTGGSNQPQHF
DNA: TGTGCCAGCAGCAGTACAGGGGGTAGCAATCAGCCCCAGCATTTT